This T cell receptor beta chain was observed in a study of cytomegalovirus exposure and HLA in healthy donors. Study-wide findings and caveats: According to a later analysis, TCR clusters from the first cohort tended to co-occur in the roughly 120 validation repertoires. TCR sequences were mostly rare, though some public TCRs occurred in many donors.

Trimming removed 0 bases at V and 4 bases at J, with 5 bases between. The CDR3 sequence is 13 residues long. The germline V gene encodes CDR1 SGDLS and CDR2 YYNGEE. Assay used: immunoSEQ multiplex PCR; TCRdb lists only in-frame clones, some missing. In the table there are approximately 120,000 clones, 89% of which are singletons. This clone was seen a handful of times. Its specificity is not known. The source material was PBMCs. The sequence came from a woman aged 18-35 years in good health and CMV-seronegative. This chain uses TRBV9 with TRBJ2-1; D is undetermined. CDR3 in amino acids: CASSVDLYNEQFF. The CDR3 DNA is TGTGCCAGCAGCGTAGATCTATACAATGAGCAGTTCTTC. Based on the CDR3 plus reference TRBV9 and TRBJ2-1, the full variable domain is DSGVTQTPKHLITATGQRVTLRCSPRSGDLSVYWYQQSLDQGLQFLIQYYNGEERAKGNILERFSAQQFPDLHSELNLSSLELGDSALYFCASSVDLYNEQFFGPGTRLTVL.